Sequencing of this TCR beta chain was carried out in a study of glioma-infiltrating T cells after dendritic cell vaccination (dated by TCRdb to between 2015 and 2016). Regarding the complete study: Of the approximately 15 glioblastoma patients in the cohort, all drawn from Phase I and II dendritic cell vaccination trials, 9 were newly diagnosed and 6 had recurrent disease. Survival after dendritic cell vaccination was correlated with TCR sequencing metrics, including TIL content and tumor-blood repertoire overlap. Each patient got three intradermal injections of the dendritic cell vaccine, spaced at biweekly intervals, in the arm below the axilla. In glioblastoma patients vaccinated with dendritic cells, deep sequencing of TCR beta CDR3 regions served to measure tumor-infiltrating lymphocyte content and to compare repertoires between tumor and blood. The vaccine was prepared from monocyte-derived dendritic cells that were cultured for more than six days with IL-4 and GM-CSF and then pulsed overnight with autologous tumor lysate. Between about 2002 and 2013, the patients were given dendritic cell vaccination pulsed with autologous tumor lysate.

Patients were selected on the basis of adequate residual fresh-frozen tumor tissue and more than two years of available survival data. An isocitrate dehydrogenase mutation was not carried by any of the glioblastoma patients, although molecular status was otherwise variable. PBMC were collected before vaccination, two weeks after the third vaccination, and at tumor progression if tumor progression occurred. The Qiagen DNeasy Blood extraction Kit was used to extract genomic DNA. Clipping removes 0 bases from V and 6 bases from J, with 9 as the unmatched junction base count. As encoded in the germline V gene, CDR1 is SGHRS while CDR2 is YFSETQ. Its CDR3 holds 17 amino acids, cysteine through phenylalanine. Kept here is only the CDR3 DNA, which spans 51 bases and is read in frame from base 1. A remark on this clone: The antigen this receptor binds is unknown. Per-nucleotide qualities are absent, and no much larger clonotype sits a single base away.

TCRB CDR3 regions were amplified from roughly 1.8 ug genomic DNA, or all available DNA if less, using the immunoSEQ assay. For multiplex PCR, 60 forward primers for TCR V beta segments and 13 reverse primers for J beta segments were used. Synthetic control templates were spiked into each sample at limiting dilution to estimate reads per starting template. Reads of 87 bp were generated by sequencing on the Illumina HiSeq System. In the source study's methods: PCR and sequencing errors were removed by merging closely related sequences with a nearest neighbor algorithm. TCR overlap was defined as the percentage of unique tumor TCR beta sequences that were also found in the peripheral blood of the same patient. TCRdb retrieved this table from immuneACCESS and kept in-frame rearrangements only. Not all clones are present; in checked studies, unresolved V genes account for under half, and no reason is known for the remainder. V and J calls and clone size are given by that table; D and trimming were obtained from the DNA. The sample has 95,000 or so clones on record, 70% to 90% of them singletons. Around 2.9% of the sample is held by the ten biggest clonotypes.

The study at large found these results: After dendritic cell vaccination, a higher estimated pretreatment TIL content predicted longer time to progression and longer overall survival. The cohort was small and heterogeneous, only a few patients had full blood and tumor sets, and even fewer had initial-recurrent tumor pairs. No direct relationship between TCR clonality and survival was found, suggesting a diverse polyclonal response may matter. The three-group TCR overlap response model was described as speculative and requiring prospective validation.

This sequence uses TRBV5-1 and TRBJ1-6; TRBD1 matches 7 bases in the middle. This receptor was identified in a human donor with glioblastoma. Source: blood, taken before dendritic cell vaccination. CDR3 sequence: CASSLGGQPLPNSPLHF. The nucleotide sequence reads as follows: TGCGCCAGCAGCTTGGGGGGACAGCCTCTACCTAATTCACCCCTCCACTTT.